This T cell receptor beta chain was identified in a study of T cell changes during pregnancy in multiple sclerosis. Produced via immunoSEQ multiplex PCR; TCRdb's table is partial and in-frame only. The sample lists around 57,000 clones, roughly 93% occurring once. The CDR3 runs 15 residues. V shed 4 bases and J 2 bases; nucleotides not matched to a gene: 7. This TCR came from a female donor with multiple sclerosis, enrolled in a pregnancy study. This chain uses TRBV5-3 with TRBJ2-5; TRBD1 agrees at 8 bases. TRBV5-3 is recorded as an ORF, its role being uncertain. Specimen: peripheral blood, collected in the second trimester of pregnancy. The CDR3 DNA reads TGTGCCAGAAGCCACCCTGGGACAGGTCAAGAGACCCAGTACTTC. Amino acids: CARSHPGTGQETQYF.